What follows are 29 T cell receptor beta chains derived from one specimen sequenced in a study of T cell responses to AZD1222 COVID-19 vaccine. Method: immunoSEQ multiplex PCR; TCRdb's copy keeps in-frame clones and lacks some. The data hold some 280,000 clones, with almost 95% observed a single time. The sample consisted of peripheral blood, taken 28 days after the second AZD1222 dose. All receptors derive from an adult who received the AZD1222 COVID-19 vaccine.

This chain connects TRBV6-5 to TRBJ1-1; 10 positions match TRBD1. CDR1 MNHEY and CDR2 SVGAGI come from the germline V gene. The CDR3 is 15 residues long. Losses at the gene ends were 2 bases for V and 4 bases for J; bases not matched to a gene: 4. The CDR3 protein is CASSYPGTGATEAFF. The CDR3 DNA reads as TGTGCCAGCAGTTACCCCGGGACAGGGGCCACTGAAGCTTTCTTT.

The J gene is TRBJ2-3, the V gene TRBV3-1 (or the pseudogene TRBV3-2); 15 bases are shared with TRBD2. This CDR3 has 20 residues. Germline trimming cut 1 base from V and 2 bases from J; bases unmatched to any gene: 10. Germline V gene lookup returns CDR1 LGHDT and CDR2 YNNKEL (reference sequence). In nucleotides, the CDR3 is TGTGCCAGCAGCCAAGGGTGGACTAGCGGGGGGGAATATCTCACAGATACGCAGTATTTT. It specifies CASSQGWTSGGEYLTDTQYF.

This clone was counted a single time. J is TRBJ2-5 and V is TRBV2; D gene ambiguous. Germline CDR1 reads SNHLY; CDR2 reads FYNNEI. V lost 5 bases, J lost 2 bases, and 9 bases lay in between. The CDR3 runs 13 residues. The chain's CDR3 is CASSTGNQETQYF. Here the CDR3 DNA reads TGTGCCAGCAGTACGGGCAATCAAGAGACCCAGTACTTC.

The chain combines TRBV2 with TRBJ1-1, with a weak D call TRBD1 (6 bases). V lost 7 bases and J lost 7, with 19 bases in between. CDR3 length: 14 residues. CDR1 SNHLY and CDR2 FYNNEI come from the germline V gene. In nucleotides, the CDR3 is TGTGCCAGCACCCCGCCCGGGGGGCAGAGTGAAGCTTTCTTT. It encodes CASTPPGGQSEAFF.

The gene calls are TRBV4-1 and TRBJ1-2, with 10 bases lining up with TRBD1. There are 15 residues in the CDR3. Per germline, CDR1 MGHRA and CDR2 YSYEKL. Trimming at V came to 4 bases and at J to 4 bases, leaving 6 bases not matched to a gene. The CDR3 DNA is TGCGCCAGCAGCCCCGACAGGGGGCGAAGCTATGGCTACACCTTC. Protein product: CASSPDRGRSYGYTF.

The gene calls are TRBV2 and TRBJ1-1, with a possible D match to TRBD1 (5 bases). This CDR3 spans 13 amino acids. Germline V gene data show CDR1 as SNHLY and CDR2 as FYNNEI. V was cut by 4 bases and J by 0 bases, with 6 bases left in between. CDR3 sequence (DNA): TGTGCCAGCAGTGTGACAGTGAACACTGAAGCTTTCTTT. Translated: CASSVTVNTEAFF.

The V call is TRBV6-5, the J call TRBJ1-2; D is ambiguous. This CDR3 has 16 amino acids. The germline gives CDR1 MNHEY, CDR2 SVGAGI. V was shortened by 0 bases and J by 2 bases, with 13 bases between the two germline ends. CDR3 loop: CASSYSGLTENYGYTF. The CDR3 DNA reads TGTGCCAGCAGTTACTCAGGACTAACAGAGAACTATGGCTACACCTTC.

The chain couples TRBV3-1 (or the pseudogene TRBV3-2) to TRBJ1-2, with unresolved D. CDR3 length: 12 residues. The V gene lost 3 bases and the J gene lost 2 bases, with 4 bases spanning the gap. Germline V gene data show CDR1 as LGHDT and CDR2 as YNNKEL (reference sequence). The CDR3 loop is CASSQTNYGYTF. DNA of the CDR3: TGTGCCAGCAGCCAGACAAACTATGGCTACACCTTC.

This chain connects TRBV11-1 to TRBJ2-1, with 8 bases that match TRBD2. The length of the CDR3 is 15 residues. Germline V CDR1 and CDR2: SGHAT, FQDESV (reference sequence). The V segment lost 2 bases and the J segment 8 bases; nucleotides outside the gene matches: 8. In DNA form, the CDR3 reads TGTGCCAGCAGCTTATTGGGACTAGGTGCCGATGAGCAGTTCTTC. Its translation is CASSLLGLGADEQFF.

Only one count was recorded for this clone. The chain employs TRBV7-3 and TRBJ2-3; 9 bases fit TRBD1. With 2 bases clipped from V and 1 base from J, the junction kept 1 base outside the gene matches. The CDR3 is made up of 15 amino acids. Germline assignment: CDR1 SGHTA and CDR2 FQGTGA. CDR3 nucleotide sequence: TGTGCCAGCAGCTTACGGGACAGGGGCACAGATACGCAGTATTTT. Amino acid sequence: CASSLRDRGTDTQYF.

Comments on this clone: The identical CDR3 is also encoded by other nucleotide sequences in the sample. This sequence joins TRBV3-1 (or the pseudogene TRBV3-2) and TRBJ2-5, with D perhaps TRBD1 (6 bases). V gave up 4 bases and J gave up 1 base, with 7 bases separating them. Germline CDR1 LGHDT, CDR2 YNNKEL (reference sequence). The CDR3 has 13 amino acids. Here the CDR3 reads CASSPDSQETQYF. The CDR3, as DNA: TGTGCCAGCAGCCCGGACAGCCAAGAGACCCAGTACTTC.

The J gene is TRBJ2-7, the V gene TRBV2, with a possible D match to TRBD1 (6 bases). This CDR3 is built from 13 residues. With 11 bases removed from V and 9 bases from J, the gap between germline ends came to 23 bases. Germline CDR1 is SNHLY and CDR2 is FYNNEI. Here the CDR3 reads CASWGRGRWGQYF. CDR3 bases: TGTGCCTCCTGGGGCAGGGGCAGATGGGGGCAGTACTTC. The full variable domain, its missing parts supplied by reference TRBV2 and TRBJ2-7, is EPEVTQTPSHQVTQMGQEVILRCVPISNHLYFYWYRQILGQKVEFLVSFYNNEISEKSEIFDDQFSVERPDGSNFTLKIRSTKLEDSAMYFCASWGRGRWGQYFGPGTRLTVT.

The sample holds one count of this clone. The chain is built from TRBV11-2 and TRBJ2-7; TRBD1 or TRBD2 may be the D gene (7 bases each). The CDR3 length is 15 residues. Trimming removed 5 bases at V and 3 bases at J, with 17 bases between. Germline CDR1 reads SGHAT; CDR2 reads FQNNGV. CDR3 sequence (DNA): TGTGCCAGCAGCAGCGGGACAGAAGCAATCTACGAGCAGTACTTC. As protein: CASSSGTEAIYEQYF.

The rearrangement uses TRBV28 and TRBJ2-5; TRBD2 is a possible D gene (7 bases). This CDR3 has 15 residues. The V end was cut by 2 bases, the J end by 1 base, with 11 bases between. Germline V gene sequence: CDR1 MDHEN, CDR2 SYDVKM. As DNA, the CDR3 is TGTGCCAGCAGTTTAGCGGGGGCGCGCCAAGAGACCCAGTACTTC. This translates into CASSLAGARQETQYF. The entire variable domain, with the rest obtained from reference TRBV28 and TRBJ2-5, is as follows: DVKVTQSSRYLVKRTGEKVFLECVQDMDHENMFWYRQDPGLGLRLIYFSYDVKMKEKGDIPEGYSVSREKKERFSLILESASTNQTSMYLCASSLAGARQETQYFGPGTRLLVL.

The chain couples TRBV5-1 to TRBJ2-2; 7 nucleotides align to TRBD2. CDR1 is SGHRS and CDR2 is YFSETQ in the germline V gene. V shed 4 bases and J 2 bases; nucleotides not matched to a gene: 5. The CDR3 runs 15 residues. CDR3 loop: CASSGEGLNTGELFF. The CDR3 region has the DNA TGCGCCAGCAGCGGGGAGGGTCTTAACACCGGGGAGCTGTTTTTT.

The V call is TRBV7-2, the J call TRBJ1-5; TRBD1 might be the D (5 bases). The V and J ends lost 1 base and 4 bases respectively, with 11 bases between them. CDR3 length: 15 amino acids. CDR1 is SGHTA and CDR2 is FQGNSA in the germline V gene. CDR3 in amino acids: CASSLGGARNQPQHF. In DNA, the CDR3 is TGTGCCAGCAGCTTAGGAGGGGCGCGGAATCAGCCCCAGCATTTT.

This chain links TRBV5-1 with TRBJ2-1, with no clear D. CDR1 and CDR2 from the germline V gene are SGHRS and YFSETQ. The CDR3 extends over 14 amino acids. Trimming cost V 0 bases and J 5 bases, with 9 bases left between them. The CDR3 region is CASSLDSQNNEQFF. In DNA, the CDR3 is TGCGCCAGCAGCTTGGATAGCCAAAACAATGAGCAGTTCTTC.

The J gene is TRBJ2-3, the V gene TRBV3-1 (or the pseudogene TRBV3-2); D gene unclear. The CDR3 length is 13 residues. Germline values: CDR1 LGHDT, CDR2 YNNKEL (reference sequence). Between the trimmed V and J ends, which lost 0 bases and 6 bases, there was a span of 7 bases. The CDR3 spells CASSQDGWDTQYF. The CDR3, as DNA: TGTGCCAGCAGCCAAGATGGGTGGGATACGCAGTATTTT.

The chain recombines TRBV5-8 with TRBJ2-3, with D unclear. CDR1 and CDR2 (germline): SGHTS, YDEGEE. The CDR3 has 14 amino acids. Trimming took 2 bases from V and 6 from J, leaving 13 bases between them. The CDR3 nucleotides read TGTGCCAGCAGCTTCGGCCGGCGGCTGGATACGCAGTATTTT. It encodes CASSFGRRLDTQYF.

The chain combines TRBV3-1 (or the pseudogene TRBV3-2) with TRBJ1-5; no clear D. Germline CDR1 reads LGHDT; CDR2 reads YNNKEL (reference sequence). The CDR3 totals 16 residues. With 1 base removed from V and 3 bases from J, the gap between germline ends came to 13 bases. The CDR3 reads CASSQGSGRYNQPQHF. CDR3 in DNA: TGTGCCAGCAGCCAAGGCTCGGGCCGCTACAATCAGCCCCAGCATTTT.

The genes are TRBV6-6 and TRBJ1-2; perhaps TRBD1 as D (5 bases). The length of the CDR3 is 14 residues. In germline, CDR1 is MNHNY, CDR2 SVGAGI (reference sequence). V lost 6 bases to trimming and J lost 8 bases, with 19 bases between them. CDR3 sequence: CASSSSNRHQGYTF. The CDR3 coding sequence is TGTGCCAGCAGCTCCTCGAACAGGCACCAGGGCTACACCTTC.

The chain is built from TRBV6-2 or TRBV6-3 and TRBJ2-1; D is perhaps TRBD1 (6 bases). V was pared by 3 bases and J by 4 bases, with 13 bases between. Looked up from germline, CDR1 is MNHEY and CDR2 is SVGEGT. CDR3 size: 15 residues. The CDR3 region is CASSYTGQGYNEQFF. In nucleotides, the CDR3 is TGTGCCAGCAGTTATACGGGACAAGGGTACAATGAGCAGTTCTTC.

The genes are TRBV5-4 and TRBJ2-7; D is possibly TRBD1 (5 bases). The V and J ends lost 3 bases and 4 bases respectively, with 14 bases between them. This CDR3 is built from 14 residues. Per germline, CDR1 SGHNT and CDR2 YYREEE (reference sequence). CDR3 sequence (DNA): TGTGCCAGCAGCTCTCCCGCTAGGGGATACGAGCAGTACTTC. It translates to CASSSPARGYEQYF. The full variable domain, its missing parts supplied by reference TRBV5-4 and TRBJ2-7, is ETGVTQSPTHLIKTRGQQVTLRCSSQSGHNTVSWYQQALGQGPQFIFQYYREEENGRGNFPPRFSGLQFPNYSSELNVNALELDDSALYLCASSSPARGYEQYFGPGTRLTVT.

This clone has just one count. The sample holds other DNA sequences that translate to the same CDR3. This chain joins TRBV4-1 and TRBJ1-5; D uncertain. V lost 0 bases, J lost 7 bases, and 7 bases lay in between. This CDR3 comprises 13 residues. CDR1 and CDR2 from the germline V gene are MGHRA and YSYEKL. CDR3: CASSQEARQPQHF. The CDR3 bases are TGCGCCAGCAGCCAAGAAGCGAGGCAGCCCCAGCATTTT.

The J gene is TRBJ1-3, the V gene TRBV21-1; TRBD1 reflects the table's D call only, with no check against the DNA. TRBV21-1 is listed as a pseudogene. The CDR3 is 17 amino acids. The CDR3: CASRYRVTPLSGNTIYF. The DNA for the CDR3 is TGTGCCAGCCGCTACAGGGTTACCCCGCTCTCTGGAAACACCATATATTTT.

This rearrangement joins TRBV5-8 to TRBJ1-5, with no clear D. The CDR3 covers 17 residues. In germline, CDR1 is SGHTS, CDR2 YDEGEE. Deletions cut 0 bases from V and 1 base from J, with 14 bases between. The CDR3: CASSLGTTPGSNQPQHF. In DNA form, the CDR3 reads TGTGCCAGCAGCTTGGGGACTACACCCGGGAGCAATCAGCCCCAGCATTTT. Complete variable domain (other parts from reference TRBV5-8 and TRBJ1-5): EAGVTQSPTHLIKTRGQQATLRCSPISGHTSVYWYQQALGLGLQFLLWYDEGEERNRGNFPPRFSGRQFPNYSSELNVNALELEDSALYLCASSLGTTPGSNQPQHFGDGTRLSIL.

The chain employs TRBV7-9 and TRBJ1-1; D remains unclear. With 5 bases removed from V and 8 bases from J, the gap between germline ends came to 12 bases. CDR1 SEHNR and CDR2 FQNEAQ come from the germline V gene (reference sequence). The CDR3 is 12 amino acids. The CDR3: CASSPPGPEAFF. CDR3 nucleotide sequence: TGTGCCAGCAGCCCCCCCGGCCCGGAAGCTTTCTTT.

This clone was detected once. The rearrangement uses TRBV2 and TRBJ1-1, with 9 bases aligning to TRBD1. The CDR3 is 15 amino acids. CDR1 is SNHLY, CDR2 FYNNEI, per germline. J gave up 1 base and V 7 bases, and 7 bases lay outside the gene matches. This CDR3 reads CASNRDRARNTEAFF. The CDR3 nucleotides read TGTGCCAGCAACCGGGACAGGGCGAGGAACACTGAAGCTTTCTTT.

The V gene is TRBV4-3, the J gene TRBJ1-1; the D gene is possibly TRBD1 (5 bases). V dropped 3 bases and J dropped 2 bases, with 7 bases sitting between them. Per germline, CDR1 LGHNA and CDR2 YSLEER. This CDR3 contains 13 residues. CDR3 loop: CASSQTVNTEAFF. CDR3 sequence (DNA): TGCGCCAGCAGCCAGACAGTCAACACTGAAGCTTTCTTT.